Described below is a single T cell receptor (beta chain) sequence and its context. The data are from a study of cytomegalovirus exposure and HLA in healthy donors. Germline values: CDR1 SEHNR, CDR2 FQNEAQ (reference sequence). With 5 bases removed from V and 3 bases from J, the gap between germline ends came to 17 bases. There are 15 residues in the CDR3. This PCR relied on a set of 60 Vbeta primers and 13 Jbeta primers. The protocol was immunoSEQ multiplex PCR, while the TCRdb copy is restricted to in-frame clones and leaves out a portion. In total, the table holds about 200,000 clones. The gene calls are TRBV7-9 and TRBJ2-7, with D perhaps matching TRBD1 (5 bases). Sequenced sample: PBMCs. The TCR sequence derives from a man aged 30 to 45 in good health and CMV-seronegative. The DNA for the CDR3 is TGTGCCAGCAGCCCCTCCGAAGGGGTCCGCTACGAGCAGTACTTC. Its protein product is CASSPSEGVRYEQYF.